This T cell receptor (beta chain) was recorded in a study of T-cell reconstitution after alpha-beta-depleted transplantation in children. Molecular barcoding with unique molecular identifiers was used for the TCRbeta library. In TCRdb, the PCR reads were re-called with MiXCR into one record per CDR3 protein. Of 200,000 to 250,000 distinct CDR3 sequences detected, around 12% appear once; the ten largest clones hold over 2%. This clonotype was detected many times. Deletions cut 2 bases from V and 5 bases from J, with 16 bases between. Per the germline V gene, CDR1 is MDHEN and CDR2 is SYDVKM. The CDR3 is made up of 15 amino acids.

The J gene is TRBJ2-7, the V gene TRBV28; tentative D call: TRBD1 (6 bases). The clonotype was recovered from a human donor who donated a stem cell graft to a child with acute lymphoblastic leukemia. The material was PBMCs from the stem cell graft donor, obtained from the stem cell graft. CDR3 amino acids: CASSLGSLQGNEQYF. The CDR3 nucleotides are TGTGCCAGCAGTTTAGGATCTCTCCAGGGGAACGAGCAGTACTTC. The variable domain in full, completed from reference TRBV28 and TRBJ2-7, reads DVKVTQSSRYLVKRTGEKVFLECVQDMDHENMFWYRQDPGLGLRLIYFSYDVKMKEKGDIPEGYSVSREKKERFSLILESASTNQTSMYLCASSLGSLQGNEQYFGPGTRLTVT.